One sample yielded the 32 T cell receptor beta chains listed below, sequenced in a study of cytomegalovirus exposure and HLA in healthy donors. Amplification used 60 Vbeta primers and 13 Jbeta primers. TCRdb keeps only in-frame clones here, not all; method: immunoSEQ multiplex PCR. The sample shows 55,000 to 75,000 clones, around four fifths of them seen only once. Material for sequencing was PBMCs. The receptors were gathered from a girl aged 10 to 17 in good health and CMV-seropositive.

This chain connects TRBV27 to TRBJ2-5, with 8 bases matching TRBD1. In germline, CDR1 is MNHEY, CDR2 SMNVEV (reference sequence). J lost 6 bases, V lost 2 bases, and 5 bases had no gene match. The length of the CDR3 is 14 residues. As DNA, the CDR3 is TGTGCCAGCAGTTTAGGGCAGGGGGCCCAGACCCAGTACTTC. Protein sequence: CASSLGQGAQTQYF.

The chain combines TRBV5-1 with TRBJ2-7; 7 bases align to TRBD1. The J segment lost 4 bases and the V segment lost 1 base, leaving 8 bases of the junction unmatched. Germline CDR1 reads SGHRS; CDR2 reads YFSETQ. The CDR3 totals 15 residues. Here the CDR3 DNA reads TGCGCCAGCAGCTTGTATATAACAGGGGAGTACGAGCAGTACTTC. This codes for CASSLYITGEYEQYF.

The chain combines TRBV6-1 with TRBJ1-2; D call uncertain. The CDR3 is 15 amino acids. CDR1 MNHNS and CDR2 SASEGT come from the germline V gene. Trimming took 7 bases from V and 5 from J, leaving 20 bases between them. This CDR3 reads CASTKVSGGGYGYTF. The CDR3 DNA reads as TGTGCCAGCACAAAGGTTTCGGGAGGAGGATATGGCTACACCTTC.

This chain's CDR3 is CASSLSQGRAGTEAFF. CDR3 nucleotide sequence: TGCGCCAGCAGCTTGTCACAGGGTCGAGCGGGGACTGAAGCTTTCTTT. V and J are TRBV5-1 and TRBJ1-1; D perhaps matches TRBD1 (6 bases). V was cut by 1 base and J by 5 bases, with 18 bases left in between. The CDR3 is 16 residues long. In germline, CDR1 is SGHRS, CDR2 YFSETQ.

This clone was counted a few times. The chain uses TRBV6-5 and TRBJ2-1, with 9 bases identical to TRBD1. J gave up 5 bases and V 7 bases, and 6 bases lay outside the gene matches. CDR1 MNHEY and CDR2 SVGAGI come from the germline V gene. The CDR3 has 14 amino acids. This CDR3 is CASTRTGVHNEQFF. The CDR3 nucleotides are TGTGCCAGCACCAGGACAGGGGTCCACAATGAGCAGTTCTTC.

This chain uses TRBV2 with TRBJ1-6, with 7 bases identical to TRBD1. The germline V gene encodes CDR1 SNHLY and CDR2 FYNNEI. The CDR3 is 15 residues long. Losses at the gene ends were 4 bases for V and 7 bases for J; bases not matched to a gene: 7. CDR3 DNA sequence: TGTGCCAGCAGTGGGGCAGGGGGGAGAAATTCACCCCTCCACTTT. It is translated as CASSGAGGRNSPLHF.

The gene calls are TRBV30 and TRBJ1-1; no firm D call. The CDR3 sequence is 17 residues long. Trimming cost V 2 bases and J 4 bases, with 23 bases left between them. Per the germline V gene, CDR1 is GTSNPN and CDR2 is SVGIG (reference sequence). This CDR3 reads CAWSIGAGRKRGTEAFF. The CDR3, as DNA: TGTGCCTGGAGTATAGGCGCGGGGAGGAAACGGGGCACTGAAGCTTTCTTT.

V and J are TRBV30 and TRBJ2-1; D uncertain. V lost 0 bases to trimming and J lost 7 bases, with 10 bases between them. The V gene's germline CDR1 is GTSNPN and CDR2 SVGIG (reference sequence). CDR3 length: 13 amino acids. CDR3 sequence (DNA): TGTGCCTGGAGTGTGGCCCTAGGAAATGAGCAGTTCTTC. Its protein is CAWSVALGNEQFF.

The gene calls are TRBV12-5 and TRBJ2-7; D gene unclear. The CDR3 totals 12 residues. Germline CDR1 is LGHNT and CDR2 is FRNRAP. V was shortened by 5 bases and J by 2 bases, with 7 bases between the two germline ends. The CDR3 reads CASGISPYEQYF. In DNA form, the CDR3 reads TGTGCTAGTGGTATAAGCCCCTACGAGCAGTACTTC.

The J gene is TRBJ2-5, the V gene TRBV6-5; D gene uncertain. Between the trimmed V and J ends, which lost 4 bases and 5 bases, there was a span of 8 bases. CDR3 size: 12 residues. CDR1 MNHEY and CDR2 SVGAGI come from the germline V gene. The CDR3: CASSFNGETQYF. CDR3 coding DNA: TGTGCCAGCAGTTTTAACGGGGAGACCCAGTACTTC.

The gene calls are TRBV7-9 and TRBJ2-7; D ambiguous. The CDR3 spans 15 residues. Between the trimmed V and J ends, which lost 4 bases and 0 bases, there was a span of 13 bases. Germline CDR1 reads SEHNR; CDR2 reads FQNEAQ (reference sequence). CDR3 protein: CASSSDFHLSYEQYF. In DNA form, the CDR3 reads TGTGCCAGCAGCTCAGACTTTCACCTCTCCTACGAGCAGTACTTC.

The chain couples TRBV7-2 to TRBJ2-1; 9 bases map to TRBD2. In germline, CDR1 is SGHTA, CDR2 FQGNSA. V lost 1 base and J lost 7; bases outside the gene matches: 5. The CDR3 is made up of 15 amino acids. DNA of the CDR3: TGTGCCAGCAGCTTAGGCGGACTAGCGCTAAATGAGCAGTTCTTC. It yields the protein CASSLGGLALNEQFF.

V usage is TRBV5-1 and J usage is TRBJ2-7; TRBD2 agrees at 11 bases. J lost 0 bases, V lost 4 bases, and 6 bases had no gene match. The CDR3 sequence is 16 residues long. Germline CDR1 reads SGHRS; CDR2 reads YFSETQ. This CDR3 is CASSTGGLADSYEQYF. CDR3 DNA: TGCGCCAGCAGCACGGGGGGACTAGCGGACTCCTACGAGCAGTACTTC.

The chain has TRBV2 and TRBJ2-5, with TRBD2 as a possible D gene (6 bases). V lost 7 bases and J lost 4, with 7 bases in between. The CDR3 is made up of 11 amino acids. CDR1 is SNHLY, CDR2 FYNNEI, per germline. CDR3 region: CASMEGETQYF. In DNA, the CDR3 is TGTGCCAGCATGGAGGGAGAGACCCAGTACTTC.

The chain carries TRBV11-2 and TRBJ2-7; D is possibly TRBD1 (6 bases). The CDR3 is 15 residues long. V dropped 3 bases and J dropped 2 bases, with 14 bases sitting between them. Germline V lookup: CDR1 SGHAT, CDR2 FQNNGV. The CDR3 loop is CASSLLLTGPYEQYF. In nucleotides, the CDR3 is TGTGCCAGCAGCTTGCTCCTGACAGGACCCTACGAGCAGTACTTC.

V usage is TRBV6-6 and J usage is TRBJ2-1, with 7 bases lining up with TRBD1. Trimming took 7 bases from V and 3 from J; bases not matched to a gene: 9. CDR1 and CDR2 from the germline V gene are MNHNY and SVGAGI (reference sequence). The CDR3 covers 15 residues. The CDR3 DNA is TGTGCCAGCATGTCACAGGGGCTAAACTACAATGAGCAGTTCTTC. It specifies CASMSQGLNYNEQFF.

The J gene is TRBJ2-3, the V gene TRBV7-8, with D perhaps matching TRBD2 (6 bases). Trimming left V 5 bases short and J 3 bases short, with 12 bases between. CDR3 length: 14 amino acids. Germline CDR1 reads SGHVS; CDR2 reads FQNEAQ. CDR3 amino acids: CASSGGLPTDTQYF. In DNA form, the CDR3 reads TGTGCCAGCAGCGGGGGACTCCCTACAGATACGCAGTATTTT.

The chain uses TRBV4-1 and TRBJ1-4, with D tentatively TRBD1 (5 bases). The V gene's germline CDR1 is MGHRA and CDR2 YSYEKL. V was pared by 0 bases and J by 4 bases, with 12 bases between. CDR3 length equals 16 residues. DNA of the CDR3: TGCGCCAGCAGCCAAGATATGGACATGCTTAATGAAAAACTGTTTTTT. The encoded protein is CASSQDMDMLNEKLFF.

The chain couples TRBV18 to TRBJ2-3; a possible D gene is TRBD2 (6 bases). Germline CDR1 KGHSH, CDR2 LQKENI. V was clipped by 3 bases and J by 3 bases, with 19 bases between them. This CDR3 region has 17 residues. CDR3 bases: TGTGCCAGCTCACCCGCTCGTGGAGGGATTGTGACAGATACGCAGTATTTT. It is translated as CASSPARGGIVTDTQYF.

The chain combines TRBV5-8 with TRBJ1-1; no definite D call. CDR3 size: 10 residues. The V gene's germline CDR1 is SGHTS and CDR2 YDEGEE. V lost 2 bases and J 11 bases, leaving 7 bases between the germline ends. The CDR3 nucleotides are TGTGCCAGCAGCTTCGGGAGGGCTTTCTTT. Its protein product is CASSFGRAFF.

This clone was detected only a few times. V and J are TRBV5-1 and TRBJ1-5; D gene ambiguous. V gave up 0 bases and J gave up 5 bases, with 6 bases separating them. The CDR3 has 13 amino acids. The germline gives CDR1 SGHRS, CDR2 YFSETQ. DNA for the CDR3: TGCGCCAGCAGCTTGGACGGGGATCAGCCCCAGCATTTT. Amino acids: CASSLDGDQPQHF.

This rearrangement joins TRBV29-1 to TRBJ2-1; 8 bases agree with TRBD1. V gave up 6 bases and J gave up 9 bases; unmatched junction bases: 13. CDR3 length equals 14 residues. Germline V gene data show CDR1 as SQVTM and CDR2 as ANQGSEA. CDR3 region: CSVARDRGSGEQFF. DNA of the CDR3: TGCAGCGTGGCCCGAGACAGGGGATCAGGTGAGCAGTTCTTC.

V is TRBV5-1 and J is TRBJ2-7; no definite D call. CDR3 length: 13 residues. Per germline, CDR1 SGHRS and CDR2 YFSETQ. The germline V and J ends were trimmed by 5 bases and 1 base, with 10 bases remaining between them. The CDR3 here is CASSLDGSYEQYF. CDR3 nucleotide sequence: TGCGCCAGCAGTCTAGACGGATCCTACGAGCAGTACTTC. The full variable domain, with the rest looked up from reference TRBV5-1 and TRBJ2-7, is KAGVTQTPRYLIKTRGQQVTLSCSPISGHRSVSWYQQTPGQGLQFLFEYFSETQRNKGNFPGRFSGRQFSNSRSEMNVSTLELGDSALYLCASSLDGSYEQYFGPGTRLTVT.

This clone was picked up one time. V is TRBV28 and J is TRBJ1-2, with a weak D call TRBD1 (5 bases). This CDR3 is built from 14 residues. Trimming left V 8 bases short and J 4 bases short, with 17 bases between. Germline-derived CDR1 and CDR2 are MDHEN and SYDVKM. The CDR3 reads CASRAGVSSYGYTF. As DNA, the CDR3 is TGTGCCAGCCGCGCGGGGGTATCCTCCTATGGCTACACCTTC.

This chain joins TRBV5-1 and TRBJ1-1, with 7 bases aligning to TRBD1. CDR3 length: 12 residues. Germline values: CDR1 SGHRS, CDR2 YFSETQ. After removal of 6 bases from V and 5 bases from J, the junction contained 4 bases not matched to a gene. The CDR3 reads CASTPGGTEAFF. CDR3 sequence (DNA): TGCGCCAGCACTCCAGGGGGGACTGAAGCTTTCTTT. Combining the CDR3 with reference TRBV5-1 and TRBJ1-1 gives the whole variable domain KAGVTQTPRYLIKTRGQQVTLSCSPISGHRSVSWYQQTPGQGLQFLFEYFSETQRNKGNFPGRFSGRQFSNSRSEMNVSTLELGDSALYLCASTPGGTEAFFGQGTRLTVV.

DNA of the CDR3: TGTGCCAGCAGTCCCCGACGGAGGCGATCCTACAATGAGCAGTTCTTC. It encodes CASSPRRRRSYNEQFF. The chain recombines TRBV28 with TRBJ2-1; a weak D match, TRBD2 (5 bases). Deletions cut 5 bases from V and 1 base from J, with 15 bases between. The CDR3 extends over 16 amino acids. The germline CDR1 and CDR2 sequences are MDHEN and SYDVKM. Based on the CDR3 plus reference TRBV28 and TRBJ2-1, the full variable domain is DVKVTQSSRYLVKRTGEKVFLECVQDMDHENMFWYRQDPGLGLRLIYFSYDVKMKEKGDIPEGYSVSREKKERFSLILESASTNQTSMYLCASSPRRRRSYNEQFFGPGTRLTVL.

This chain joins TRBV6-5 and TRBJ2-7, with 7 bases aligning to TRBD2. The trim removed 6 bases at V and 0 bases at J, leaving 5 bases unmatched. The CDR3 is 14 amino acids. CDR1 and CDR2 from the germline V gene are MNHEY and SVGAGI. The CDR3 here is CASRRGGTSYEQYF. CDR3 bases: TGTGCCAGCAGGCGCGGGGGAACCTCCTACGAGCAGTACTTC.

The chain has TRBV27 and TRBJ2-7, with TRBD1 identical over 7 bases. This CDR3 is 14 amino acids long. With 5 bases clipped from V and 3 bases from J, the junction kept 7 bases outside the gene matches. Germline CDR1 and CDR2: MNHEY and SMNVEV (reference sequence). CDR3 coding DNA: TGTGCCAGCAGTCTCTCCACAGGGGTCTACGAGCAGTACTTC. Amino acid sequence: CASSLSTGVYEQYF.

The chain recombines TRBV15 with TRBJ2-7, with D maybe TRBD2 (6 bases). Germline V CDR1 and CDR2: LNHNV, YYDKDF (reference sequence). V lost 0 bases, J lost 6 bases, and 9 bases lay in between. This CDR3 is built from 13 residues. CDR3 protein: CATSREEGFEQYF. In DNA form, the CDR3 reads TGTGCCACCAGCAGAGAGGAGGGTTTCGAGCAGTACTTC. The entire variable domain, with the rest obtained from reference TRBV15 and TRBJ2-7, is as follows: DAMVIQNPRYQVTQFGKPVTLSCSQTLNHNVMYWYQQKSSQAPKLLFHYYDKDFNNEADTPDNFQSRRPNTSFCFLDIRSPGLGDTAMYLCATSREEGFEQYFGPGTRLTVT.

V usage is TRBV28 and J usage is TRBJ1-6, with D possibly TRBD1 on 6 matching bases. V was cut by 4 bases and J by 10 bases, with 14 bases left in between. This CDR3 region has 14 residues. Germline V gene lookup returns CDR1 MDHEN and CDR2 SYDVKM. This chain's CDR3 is CASSYRVNGSPLHF. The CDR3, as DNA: TGTGCCAGCAGTTACAGGGTCAATGGGTCACCCCTCCACTTT.

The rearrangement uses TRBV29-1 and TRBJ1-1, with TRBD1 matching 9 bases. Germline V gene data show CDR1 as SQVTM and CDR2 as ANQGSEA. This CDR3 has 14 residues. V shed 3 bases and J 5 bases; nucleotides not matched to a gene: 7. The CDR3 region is CSVEIQGAVTEAFF. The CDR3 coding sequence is TGCAGCGTTGAGATACAGGGGGCGGTTACTGAAGCTTTCTTT.

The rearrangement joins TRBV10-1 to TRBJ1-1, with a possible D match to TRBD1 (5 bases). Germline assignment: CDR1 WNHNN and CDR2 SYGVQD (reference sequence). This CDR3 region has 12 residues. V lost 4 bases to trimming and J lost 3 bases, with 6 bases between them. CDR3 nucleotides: TGCGCCAGCAGTGCGGGGGACACTGAAGCTTTCTTT. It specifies CASSAGDTEAFF.